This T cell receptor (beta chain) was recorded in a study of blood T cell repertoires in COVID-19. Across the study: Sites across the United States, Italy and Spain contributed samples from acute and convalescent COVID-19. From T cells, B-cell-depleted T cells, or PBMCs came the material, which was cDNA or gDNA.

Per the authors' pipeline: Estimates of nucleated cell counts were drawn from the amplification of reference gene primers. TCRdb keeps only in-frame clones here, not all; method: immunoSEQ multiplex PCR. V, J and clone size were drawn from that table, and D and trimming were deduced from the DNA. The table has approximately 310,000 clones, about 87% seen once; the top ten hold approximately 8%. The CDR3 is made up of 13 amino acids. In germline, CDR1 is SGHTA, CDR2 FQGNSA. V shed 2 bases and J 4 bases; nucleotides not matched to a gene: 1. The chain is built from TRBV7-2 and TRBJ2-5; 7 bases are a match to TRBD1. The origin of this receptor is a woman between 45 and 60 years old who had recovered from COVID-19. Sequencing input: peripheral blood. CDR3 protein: CASSLTGAETQYF. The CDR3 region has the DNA TGTGCCAGCAGCTTAACAGGGGCAGAGACCCAGTACTTC.